This T cell receptor (beta chain) was retrieved from a study of blood T cell repertoires in COVID-19. Clones were sequenced by immunoSEQ multiplex PCR, and TCRdb holds only the in-frame ones, with some missing. The sample lists some 300,000 clones; approximately 88% were seen once. CDR1 and CDR2 from the germline V gene are SGHRS and YFSETQ. This CDR3 region has 14 residues. Losses at the gene ends were 4 bases for V and 5 bases for J; bases not matched to a gene: 5. This chain connects TRBV5-1 to TRBJ1-5, with 8 bases identical to TRBD1. Sequencing used PBMCs or T cells enriched from blood (not recorded which). The receptor was isolated from a woman aged 40 to 50 who had recovered from COVID-19. The CDR3 is CASSQGTGDQPQHF. The CDR3 region has the DNA TGCGCCAGCAGCCAAGGGACAGGCGATCAGCCCCAGCATTTT.